This T cell receptor beta chain was recovered during a study of T cells in Graves' hyperthyroidism and ophthalmopathy. RNA transcripts gave rise to amplified TCR beta CDR3 regions. RT-PCR in the first round (using the HTBI primer set) targeted the TCR CDR3. TCRdb used MiXCR to reprocess the multiplex PCR reads, holding one entry per CDR3 protein. The data contain hundreds of thousands of distinct CDR3 sequences, around 45% of them singletons. Reasons for excluding patients were uncontrolled infection, other autoimmune disease, pregnancy or lactation. The clonotype was recovered from a woman between 18 and 29 years old with Graves' hyperthyroidism. The source material was peripheral blood or thyroid tissue (not recorded which).

CDR3 sequence reads: CASQGTSSQGSYEQYF. The CDR3 region has the DNA TGTGCAAGCCAGGGGACTAGCAGTCAGGGGTCCTACGAGCAGTACTTC. V and J are TRBV2 and TRBJ2-7; 9 bases fit TRBD2. The CDR3 runs 16 residues. The V gene's germline CDR1 is SNHLY and CDR2 FYNNEI.